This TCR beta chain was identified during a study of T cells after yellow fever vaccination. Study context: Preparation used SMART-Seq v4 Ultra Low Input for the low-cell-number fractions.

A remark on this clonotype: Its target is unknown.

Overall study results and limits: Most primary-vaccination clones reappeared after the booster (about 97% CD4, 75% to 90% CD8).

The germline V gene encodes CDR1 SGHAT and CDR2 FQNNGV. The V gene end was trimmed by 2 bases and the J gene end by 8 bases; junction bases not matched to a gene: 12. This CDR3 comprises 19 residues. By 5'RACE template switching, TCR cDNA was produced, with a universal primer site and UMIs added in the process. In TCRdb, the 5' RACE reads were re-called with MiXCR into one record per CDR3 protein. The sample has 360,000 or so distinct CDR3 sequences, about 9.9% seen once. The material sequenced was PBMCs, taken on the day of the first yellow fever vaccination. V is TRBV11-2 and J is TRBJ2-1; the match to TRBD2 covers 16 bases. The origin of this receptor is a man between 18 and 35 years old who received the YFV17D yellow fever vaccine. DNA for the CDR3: TGTGCCAGCAGCTTAAAGATGCTCGGGACTAGCGGGGGGGGCCATGAGCAGTTCTTC. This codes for CASSLKMLGTSGGGHEQFF.